A single sample gave rise to the 18 T cell receptor beta chains below, sequenced in a study of blood T cell repertoires in COVID-19. This table comes from immunoSEQ multiplex PCR, and its TCRdb copy is limited to in-frame clones, with some not included. The data hold some 460,000 clones, with around nine tenths observed a single time. The sequencing input was PBMCs or T cells enriched from blood (not recorded which). The receptors stem from a woman aged 18-29 years with acute COVID-19.

This clone has a single count. The chain joins TRBV11-3 to TRBJ2-1; 12 positions match TRBD2. The CDR3 sequence is 15 residues long. Trimming at V came to 1 base and at J to 9 bases, leaving 4 bases not matched to a gene. CDR1 SGHNT and CDR2 YENEEA come from the germline V gene. As DNA, the CDR3 is TGTGCCAGCAGCTTAGGGCTAGCGGGAGGGCCTGAGCAGTTCTTC. It encodes CASSLGLAGGPEQFF.

This clone appeared once. The V gene is TRBV9, the J gene TRBJ1-3, with unresolved D. CDR3 length: 15 residues. The germline V gene has CDR1 SGDLS and CDR2 YYNGEE. The germline V and J ends were trimmed by 4 bases and 0 bases, with 11 bases remaining between them. The CDR3: CASSSPRASGNTIYF. The DNA for the CDR3 is TGTGCCAGCAGCTCCCCGAGAGCCTCTGGAAACACCATATATTTT.

This clone has just a few counts. V usage is TRBV5-5 and J usage is TRBJ2-7, with TRBD2 as a possible D gene (5 bases). V was clipped by 2 bases and J by 8 bases, with 17 bases between them. Germline V gene data show CDR1 as SGHKS and CDR2 as YYEKEE (reference sequence). The CDR3 covers 14 residues. This chain's CDR3 is CASSFVLEAVKQYF. The DNA for the CDR3 is TGTGCCAGCAGCTTCGTCTTGGAAGCGGTAAAGCAGTACTTC. Full variable domain (missing parts from reference TRBV5-5 and TRBJ2-7): DAGVTQSPTHLIKTRGQQVTLRCSPISGHKSVSWYQQVLGQGPQFIFQYYEKEERGRGNFPDRFSARQFPNYSSELNVNALLLGDSALYLCASSFVLEAVKQYFGPGTRLTVT.

This clone has a single count. CDR3 sequence reads: CASSLNLGRVNIQYF. As DNA, the CDR3 is TGTGCCAGCAGCTTAAATTTGGGCAGGGTGAACATTCAGTACTTC. V and J are TRBV11-2 and TRBJ2-4; a possible D gene is TRBD1 (5 bases). In germline, CDR1 is SGHAT, CDR2 FQNNGV. V dropped 2 bases and J dropped 7 bases, with 15 bases sitting between them. This CDR3 spans 15 amino acids.

The rearrangement joins TRBV5-1 to TRBJ1-6, with D uncertain. The CDR3 loop spans 13 amino acids. V was trimmed by 0 bases and J by 9 bases, leaving 7 bases between them. CDR1 SGHRS and CDR2 YFSETQ come from the germline V gene. CDR3 sequence: CASSLDGVSPLHF. CDR3 nucleotide sequence: TGCGCCAGCAGCTTGGACGGGGTTTCACCCCTCCACTTT.

The V gene is TRBV6-4, the J gene TRBJ2-3, with 14 bases identical to TRBD2. The junction had 0 bases not matched to a gene; V was cut back by 0 bases and J by 4 bases. Looked up from germline, CDR1 is MRHNA and CDR2 is SNTAGT. This CDR3 has 16 residues. The CDR3 DNA sequence: TGTGCCAGCAGTGACTCGACTAGCGGGGGGGCAGATACGCAGTATTTT. Protein sequence: CASSDSTSGGADTQYF.

The chain joins TRBV19 to TRBJ2-7; 7 nucleotides line up with TRBD2. This CDR3 contains 16 residues. J lost 5 bases, V lost 3 bases, and 13 bases had no gene match. CDR1 and CDR2 from the germline V gene are LNHDA and SQIVND (reference sequence). The CDR3 DNA reads TGTGCCAGTAGTATTGGGTTAGGGCGGGAGTCCCACGAGCAGTACTTC. Its protein is CASSIGLGRESHEQYF.

The V gene is TRBV15, the J gene TRBJ1-4, with D unclear. Per germline, CDR1 LNHNV and CDR2 YYDKDF (reference sequence). The CDR3 spans 15 residues. Trimming stripped 4 bases from V and 4 bases from J, with 13 bases between. This CDR3 reads CATSTDGENNEKLFF. The DNA of the CDR3 is TGTGCCACCAGCACCGACGGAGAAAATAATGAAAAACTGTTTTTT.

This chain joins TRBV6-1 and TRBJ1-6; 9 bases are shared with TRBD1. V lost 2 bases, J lost 6 bases, and 5 bases stayed unmatched. Germline-derived CDR1 and CDR2 are MNHNS and SASEGT. This CDR3 has 16 amino acids. The CDR3 bases are TGTGCCAGCAGTGAATGGGGGGGACAGGGTAATTCACCCCTCCACTTT. Translated: CASSEWGGQGNSPLHF.

This clone appeared a few times. This chain links TRBV18 with TRBJ1-6; weak D call: TRBD1 (6 bases). Germline assignment: CDR1 KGHSH and CDR2 LQKENI. The CDR3 extends over 16 amino acids. The V end was cut by 3 bases, the J end by 5 bases, with 14 bases between. CDR3 in amino acids: CASSPWGRGNNSPLHF. The DNA of the CDR3 is TGTGCCAGCTCACCTTGGGGCAGGGGTAATAATTCACCCCTCCACTTT.

The sample holds one count of this clone. This chain joins TRBV6-5 and TRBJ2-5; 9 nucleotides line up with TRBD1. CDR1 is MNHEY and CDR2 is SVGAGI in the germline V gene. This CDR3 has 15 amino acids. The V segment lost 4 bases and the J segment 4 bases; nucleotides outside the gene matches: 7. The CDR3 spells CASSFRDREAETQYF. The CDR3 bases are TGTGCCAGCAGTTTCCGGGACAGGGAAGCAGAGACCCAGTACTTC.

The rearrangement joins TRBV30 to TRBJ2-2, with D possibly being TRBD1 (6 bases). Trimming cost V 1 base and J 6 bases, with 9 bases left between them. CDR3 length: 13 amino acids. Germline values: CDR1 GTSNPN, CDR2 SVGIG (reference sequence). CDR3 sequence reads: CAWSGWGPGELFF. The CDR3 nucleotides read TGTGCCTGGAGTGGGTGGGGGCCCGGGGAGCTGTTTTTT.

This clone was seen a single time. CDR3 sequence reads: CASSLSGGEREKLFF. Written as DNA, the CDR3 is TGTGCCAGCAGCTTGTCGGGGGGTGAGCGTGAAAAACTGTTTTTT. The rearrangement uses TRBV5-4 and TRBJ1-4; perhaps TRBD1 as D (5 bases). This CDR3 comprises 15 residues. Per the germline V gene, CDR1 is SGHNT and CDR2 is YYREEE (reference sequence). The V and J ends lost 1 base and 7 bases respectively, with 14 bases between them.

The count of this clone is one. This chain joins TRBV6-5 and TRBJ1-2; tentative D call: TRBD1 (6 bases). CDR3 size: 14 residues. In germline, CDR1 is MNHEY, CDR2 SVGAGI. Trimming took off 2 bases at V and 7 bases at J, with 14 bases between the two ends. The CDR3 protein is CASSYEARGSGYTF. The DNA of the CDR3 is TGTGCCAGCAGTTACGAGGCCAGGGGAAGTGGCTACACCTTC.

The CDR3 DNA reads as TGTGCCAGCAGCCGCTTAGCGGGGGGAAACCAAGAGACCCAGTACTTC. Residues: CASSRLAGGNQETQYF. The chain combines TRBV3-1 (or the pseudogene TRBV3-2) with TRBJ2-5; 10 nucleotides match TRBD2. The junction had 5 bases not matched to a gene; V was cut back by 4 bases and J by 0 bases. The CDR3 covers 16 residues. In germline, CDR1 is LGHDT, CDR2 YNNKEL (reference sequence).

The chain carries TRBV7-2 and TRBJ2-5, with 9 bases identical to TRBD2. Unmatched junction bases numbered 14, after V lost 1 base and J lost 5 bases. The germline gives CDR1 SGHTA, CDR2 FQGNSA. The CDR3 has 18 amino acids. The CDR3 loop reads CASSLVGIAGGPRETQYF. CDR3 bases: TGTGCCAGCAGCTTAGTGGGGATCGCGGGAGGGCCCCGTGAGACCCAGTACTTC.

The chain links TRBV7-2 to TRBJ1-5; D is perhaps TRBD1 (5 bases). Trimming shortened V by 3 bases and J by 3 bases, and 15 bases separated the two germline ends. The CDR3 covers 16 residues. From germline, CDR1 is SGHTA and CDR2 FQGNSA. The CDR3 DNA reads TGTGCCAGCAGCTTCCGAGTCGGGGGGAACAATCAGCCCCAGCATTTT. Translated: CASSFRVGGNNQPQHF.

The chain carries TRBV20-1 and TRBJ2-1, with D possibly being TRBD2 (6 bases). CDR1 and CDR2 (germline): DFQATT, SNEGSKA (reference sequence). Trimming removed 3 bases from V and 2 bases from J, with 8 bases in between. The CDR3 consists of 13 residues. In DNA, the CDR3 is TGCAGTGCTAGTTCTAGCGCCTACAATGAGCAGTTCTTC. Residues: CSASSSAYNEQFF.